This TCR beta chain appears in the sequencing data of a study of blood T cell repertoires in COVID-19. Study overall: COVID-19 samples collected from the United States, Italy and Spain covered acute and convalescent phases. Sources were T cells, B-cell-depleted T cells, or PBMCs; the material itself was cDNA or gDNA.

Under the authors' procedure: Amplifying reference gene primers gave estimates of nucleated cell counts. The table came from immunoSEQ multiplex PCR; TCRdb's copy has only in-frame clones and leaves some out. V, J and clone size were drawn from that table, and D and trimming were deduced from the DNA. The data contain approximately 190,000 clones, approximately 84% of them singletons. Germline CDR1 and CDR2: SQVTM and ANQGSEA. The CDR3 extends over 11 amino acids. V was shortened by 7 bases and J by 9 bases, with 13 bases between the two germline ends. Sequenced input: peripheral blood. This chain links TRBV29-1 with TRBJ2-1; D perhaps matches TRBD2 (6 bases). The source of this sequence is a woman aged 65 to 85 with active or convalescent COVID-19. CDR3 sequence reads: CSGPSEVEQFF. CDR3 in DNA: TGCAGCGGTCCTAGCGAGGTTGAGCAGTTCTTC.